The text below deals with one TCR beta chain. Its antigen is not identified. This sample's time point: week 11, during vaccination. Vaccine doses each comprised 300 ug of mutant IDH1 20-mer peptide, with topical imiquimod. Donor tumors were new WHO grade 3 or 4 IDH1-mutant, ATRX-lost astrocytomas. Generated by immunoSEQ multiplex PCR, the TCRdb table keeps only in-frame clones and is missing some. The table shows about 66,000 clones, with about four fifths occurring only once. Germline-derived CDR1 and CDR2 are ENHRY and SYGVKD. Trimming took 2 bases from V and 5 from J; bases not matched to a gene: 5. The CDR3 totals 16 residues. The data originate from a study of a mutant IDH1 vaccine in newly diagnosed glioma. Study background: Patients got their first vaccination 4-6 weeks after radiotherapy alone, or with temozolomide cycles. The treated population exhibited a male proportion of about 60%, a female proportion of about 38%, and a mean age of about 40 years. Before enrollment, the patients had been treated with radiotherapy alone, temozolomide alone, or both together. Most of them had received both.

Specimen: PBMCs, collected from a glioma patient whose treatment included an IDH1 peptide vaccine. The TCR comes from a woman between 45 and 60 years old with glioma. This chain connects TRBV10-3 to TRBJ1-5; TRBD1 aligns across 11 bases. In DNA, the CDR3 is TGTGCCATCAGTGAGGCCAAGGGACAGGGGGATCAGCCCCAGCATTTT. It codes for CAISEAKGQGDQPQHF.